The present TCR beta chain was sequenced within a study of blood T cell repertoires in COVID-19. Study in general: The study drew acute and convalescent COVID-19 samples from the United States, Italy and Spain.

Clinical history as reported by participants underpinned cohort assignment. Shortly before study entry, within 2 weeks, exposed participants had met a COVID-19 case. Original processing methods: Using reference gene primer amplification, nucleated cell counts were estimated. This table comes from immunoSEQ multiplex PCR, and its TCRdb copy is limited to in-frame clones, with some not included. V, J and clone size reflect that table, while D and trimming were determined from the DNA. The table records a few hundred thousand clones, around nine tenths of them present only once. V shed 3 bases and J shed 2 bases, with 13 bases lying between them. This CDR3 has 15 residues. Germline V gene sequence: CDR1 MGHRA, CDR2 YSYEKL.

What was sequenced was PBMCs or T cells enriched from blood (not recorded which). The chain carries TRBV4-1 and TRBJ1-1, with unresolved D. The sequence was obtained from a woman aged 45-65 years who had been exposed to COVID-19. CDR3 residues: CASSHVRVPNTEAFF. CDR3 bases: TGCGCCAGCAGCCACGTCCGGGTCCCTAACACTGAAGCTTTCTTT.